These T cell receptor beta chains were read from a single sample in a study of Ad26.COV2.S vaccination and SARS-CoV-2 variants. Assay used: immunoSEQ multiplex PCR; TCRdb lists only in-frame clones, some missing. The sample contains approximately 360,000 clones, 80% to 90% of which appear only once. This sample comprised peripheral blood, obtained in a trial of Ad26.COV2.S vaccine versus placebo. Receptor source: a person aged 18 to 65 who received the Ad26.COV2.S COVID-19 vaccine or a placebo. Both conserved end residues are part of each CDR3. D genes are given only for firm matches. Only part of the rows carry a size: once, few, many, or a class if the clone is expanded.

J,length,D,V,size,DNA,CDR3
TRBJ1-2,15,-,TRBV7-2,-,TGTGCCAGCAGCTTAGCGGTAGGGATTAGCTATGGCTACACCTTC,CASSLAVGISYGYTF
TRBJ1-2,13,-,TRBV11-1,-,TGTGCCTCAGGAGGGGCCGACAACTATGGCTACACCTTC,CASGGADNYGYTF
TRBJ2-5,14,-,TRBV5-6,once,TGTGCCAGCAGCTTGCGGCACGTGCCGGAGACCCAGTACTTC,CASSLRHVPETQYF
TRBJ2-1,17,-,TRBV11-3,-,TGTGCCAGCAGCTTAACGGGGCGGGGCCGCTCCTACAATGAGCAGTTCTTC,CASSLTGRGRSYNEQFF
TRBJ1-3,16,-,TRBV5-1,-,TGCGCCAGCAGCACATGGGACACAGGCTCTGGAAACACCATATATTTT,CASSTWDTGSGNTIYF
TRBJ1-5,13,-,TRBV13,few,TGTGCCAGCAGCTTCCGAAATGACCAGCCCCAGCATTTT,CASSFRNDQPQHF
TRBJ2-3,13,-,TRBV7-3,-,TGTGCCAGCAGCTCCTCTAGCACAGATACGCAGTATTTT,CASSSSSTDTQYF
TRBJ2-7,14,-,TRBV5-4,-,TGTGCCAGCAATCGTGTAGGGAGCTCCTACGAGCAGTACTTC,CASNRVGSSYEQYF
TRBJ1-5,13,-,TRBV7-2,-,TGTGCCAGCAACGCCATCTACGGGGAGTCCCAGCATTTT,CASNAIYGESQHF
TRBJ2-5,15,TRBD1,TRBV19,-,TGTGCCACCAAAAAGGGGGCCCTGAGTCGAGAGACCCAGTACTTC,CATKKGALSRETQYF
TRBJ1-1,13,-,TRBV11-3,few,TGTGCCAGCAGCTTAGTCCCCACCTTAGAAGCTTTCTTT,CASSLVPTLEAFF
TRBJ2-2,15,-,TRBV7-6,-,TGTGCCAGCAGCCTCCCCACACGGGTCACCGGGGAGCTGTTTTTT,CASSLPTRVTGELFF
TRBJ2-2,14,-,TRBV7-7,-,TGTGCCAGCAGCTTAGGTCTCTCCCAAGGGGAGCTGTTTTTT,CASSLGLSQGELFF
TRBJ2-1,16,-,TRBV7-9,-,TGTGCCAGCAGCTACCTTTGGGGGGTGGGTTACAATGAGCAGTTCTTC,CASSYLWGVGYNEQFF
TRBJ2-7,13,-,TRBV7-2,-,TGTGCCAGCAGCTTGGGTCAATACTACGAGCAGTACTTC,CASSLGQYYEQYF
TRBJ2-5,14,-,TRBV5-1,-,TGCGCCAGCAGCCTGAGGACTACCCAAGAGACCCAGTACTTC,CASSLRTTQETQYF
TRBJ1-1,13,-,TRBV7-9,-,TGTGCCAGCAGCTTAGAATCCGACACTGAAGCTTTCTTT,CASSLESDTEAFF
TRBJ2-5,14,-,TRBV4-3,-,TGCGCCAGCAGCCAAGGTCGGCTCAGGGGGACCCAGTACTTC,CASSQGRLRGTQYF
TRBJ1-3,15,-,TRBV9,-,TGTGCCAGCAGCGTAGGGTGGAGCTCTGGAAACACCATATATTTT,CASSVGWSSGNTIYF
TRBJ2-3,16,-,TRBV12-5,-,TGTGCTAGTGGTCCCTCTGTTCTGGGGAGTGGGGATACGCAGTATTTT,CASGPSVLGSGDTQYF
TRBJ2-5,14,-,TRBV6-5,-,TGTGCCAGCAGTACCCCCGGGGTGAGGGAGACCCAGTACTTC,CASSTPGVRETQYF
TRBJ1-1,13,-,TRBV12-3/TRBV12-4,-,TGTGCCAGCAGTTTAAATCAGCAATGGGAAGCTTTCTTT,CASSLNQQWEAFF
TRBJ2-1,16,TRBD1,TRBV6-1,-,TGTGCCAGCAGTGCCGGACAGGTCAGCTCCTACAATGAGCAGTTCTTC,CASSAGQVSSYNEQFF
TRBJ2-7,16,-,TRBV29-1,-,TGCAGCGTCCGCGGAAGGGTCTTTAAGGGGTCCTACGAGCAGTACTTC,CSVRGRVFKGSYEQYF
TRBJ2-1,13,-,TRBV7-2,-,TGTGCCAGCAGCTTAGTTGAGGGCCGCGAGCAGTTCTTC,CASSLVEGREQFF
TRBJ1-6,15,TRBD1,TRBV6-6,-,TGTGCCAGCAGACCCGGGACAGGGGTTAATTCACCCCTCCACTTT,CASRPGTGVNSPLHF
TRBJ1-3,11,-,TRBV30,-,TGTGCCTGGAGTTGGGGAAACACCATATATTTT,CAWSWGNTIYF
TRBJ1-3,13,-,TRBV2,-,TGTGCCAGCAGTCTAGGACCTGGAAACACCATATATTTT,CASSLGPGNTIYF
TRBJ2-1,15,TRBD2,TRBV5-4,-,TGTGCCAGCAGCCCGGGCGGGGGAGGGAAGAGTGAGCAGTTCTTC,CASSPGGGGKSEQFF
TRBJ1-2,13,TRBD1,TRBV5-4,-,TGTGCCAGCAGCCCGGACAGGAACTATGGCTACACCTTC,CASSPDRNYGYTF
TRBJ2-7,13,-,TRBV7-6,-,TGTGCCAGCAGCTTAGGAGAATTCTACGAGCAGTACTTC,CASSLGEFYEQYF
TRBJ2-3,14,-,TRBV11-2,-,TGTGCCAGCAGCTTAATTTTAAGAACAGATACGCAGTATTTT,CASSLILRTDTQYF
TRBJ2-5,15,TRBD1,TRBV18,-,TGTGCCAGCTCACCGGTGCAGGGGGCGCGAGAGACCCAGTACTTC,CASSPVQGARETQYF
TRBJ1-5,13,-,TRBV6-2/TRBV6-3,-,TGTGCCAGCAGTTACGACAGCTATCAGCCCCAGCATTTT,CASSYDSYQPQHF
TRBJ2-7,12,TRBD1,TRBV7-9,-,TGTGCCAGCAGCCAGGGGGTCTACGAGCAGTACTTC,CASSQGVYEQYF
TRBJ2-7,16,TRBD2,TRBV4-2,few,TGTGCCAGCAGCCCCTCAGAGCGGGGGAGCTCCTACGAGCAGTACTTC,CASSPSERGSSYEQYF
TRBJ1-4,14,-,TRBV27,-,TGTGCCAGCAGTCCACAGGGCTTTAATGAAAAACTGTTTTTT,CASSPQGFNEKLFF
TRBJ2-2,14,-,TRBV7-2,-,TGTGCCAGCAGCTTAAGAAACGTGGCCGGGGAGCTGTTTTTT,CASSLRNVAGELFF
TRBJ1-5,15,-,TRBV24-1,-,TGTGCCACCAGTGATTCGAGAGGGGGCAATCAGCCCCAGCATTTT,CATSDSRGGNQPQHF
TRBJ2-7,13,TRBD2,TRBV7-7,-,TGTGCCAGCAGCCCTGGGGGGGGCTACGAGCAGTACTTC,CASSPGGGYEQYF
TRBJ1-2,13,-,TRBV6-5,-,TGTGCCAGCAGTCCACAGGGATCATATGGCTACACCTTC,CASSPQGSYGYTF
TRBJ2-1,13,TRBD2,TRBV11-3,-,TGTGCCAGCAGCCTTGGACTAGTTTCTGAGCAGTTCTTC,CASSLGLVSEQFF
TRBJ2-5,14,-,TRBV18,-,TGTGCCAGCTCACCAGGTTCCGCCAGAGAGACCCAGTACTTC,CASSPGSARETQYF
TRBJ2-7,17,TRBD2,TRBV6-4,-,TGTGCCAGCAGTGACAGGGGTAGCGGGGGGGCTCAGGACGAGCAGTACTTC,CASSDRGSGGAQDEQYF
TRBJ2-7,13,-,TRBV27,-,TGTGCCAGCAGTTTAGGACAGCACTACGAGCAGTACTTC,CASSLGQHYEQYF
TRBJ1-1,14,-,TRBV9,-,TGTGCCAGCAGCGTAGTTTTGGAGAACACTGAAGCTTTCTTT,CASSVVLENTEAFF
TRBJ1-1,15,-,TRBV6-5,-,TGTGCCAGCAGTTCCACCCAGGCGGGGGACACTGAAGCTTTCTTT,CASSSTQAGDTEAFF
TRBJ1-1,12,-,TRBV7-3,-,TGTGCCAGCAGCTTATACGGGGGGGAAGCTTTCTTT,CASSLYGGEAFF
TRBJ1-2,15,-,TRBV7-2,-,TGTGCCAGCAGCTTAACGGGGCCCTCAAACTATGGCTACACCTTC,CASSLTGPSNYGYTF
TRBJ1-4,11,-,TRBV2,-,TGTGCCAGCAGTATCTATGAAAAACTGTTTTTT,CASSIYEKLFF
TRBJ2-1,11,-,TRBV20-1,-,TGCAGTGCTAATTATTACAATGAGCAGTTCTTC,CSANYYNEQFF
TRBJ1-1,14,-,TRBV5-6,-,TGTGCCAGCACCGGGATAGGGGGATGGACTGAAGCTTTCTTT,CASTGIGGWTEAFF
TRBJ2-3,17,TRBD2,TRBV5-1,once,TGCGCCAGCAGCTTACGAGCGGGGGGAACGCCGGCAGATACGCAGTATTTT,CASSLRAGGTPADTQYF
TRBJ2-1,14,-,TRBV5-4,-,TGTGCCAGCAGCTTGGACAAAAACTACAATGAGCAGTTCTTC,CASSLDKNYNEQFF
TRBJ2-7,13,-,TRBV6-5,-,TGTGCCAGCAGTTACTCCGGGCTCTACGAGCAGTACTTC,CASSYSGLYEQYF
TRBJ2-3,17,-,TRBV4-1,once,TGCGCCAGCAGCCAAGGATTTACTAGGAGCTTATGGGATACGCAGTATTTT,CASSQGFTRSLWDTQYF
TRBJ2-7,13,-,TRBV5-4,-,TGTGCCAGCAGCCAGGGACGGAACTACGAGCAGTACTTC,CASSQGRNYEQYF
TRBJ1-4,18,-,TRBV5-6,-,TGTGCCAGCAGGTTCCCCGAGCCGACCGGGACAACGAATGAAAAACTGTTTTTT,CASRFPEPTGTTNEKLFF
TRBJ2-7,13,TRBD1,TRBV29-1,-,TGCAGCGTTGGGGACAGCCCCACCTACGAGCAGTACTTC,CSVGDSPTYEQYF
TRBJ2-1,16,-,TRBV27,-,TGTGCCAGCAGTACCCACCGTGGCAGGTACTACAATGAGCAGTTCTTC,CASSTHRGRYYNEQFF